One and the same sample provided the 30 T cell receptor beta chains below, sequenced in a study of cytomegalovirus exposure and HLA in healthy donors. PCR involved 60 Vbeta and 13 Jbeta primers. Data came from immunoSEQ multiplex PCR; TCRdb stores just in-frame clones and leaves some out. In the table there are approximately 84,000 clones, about 75% of which are singletons. Sample: PBMCs. The receptors derive from a middle-aged man in good health and CMV-seronegative.

The V call is TRBV7-3, the J call TRBJ1-1; D call uncertain. This CDR3 is 13 amino acids long. Trimming left V 0 bases short and J 1 base short, with 3 bases between. Germline lookup yields CDR1 SGHTA and CDR2 FQGTGA. CDR3 in DNA: TGTGCCAGCAGCTTAACACAGAACACTGAAGCTTTCTTT. Translation gives CASSLTQNTEAFF.

The rearrangement uses TRBV19 and TRBJ1-6; 8 positions agree with TRBD1. Germline trimming cut 4 bases from V and 5 bases from J; bases unmatched to any gene: 7. The CDR3 covers 16 residues. The germline CDR1 and CDR2 sequences are LNHDA and SQIVND (reference sequence). The CDR3 coding sequence is TGTGCCAGTAGTACCCCCCGGGGACAGGATAATTCACCCCTCCACTTT. Amino acid sequence: CASSTPRGQDNSPLHF.

This chain uses TRBV4-2 with TRBJ1-3; 8 bases are a match to TRBD1. Germline-derived CDR1 and CDR2 are LGHNA and YNFKEQ. The V segment lost 2 bases and the J segment 2 bases; nucleotides outside the gene matches: 5. The CDR3 runs 16 residues. The CDR3, as DNA: TGTGCCAGCAGCCAAAGCCAGGGGGCCGCTGGAAACACCATATATTTT. Translated, it gives CASSQSQGAAGNTIYF.

The CDR3 DNA sequence: TGTGCCAGCAGACCGGGACAGGACTACAATGAGCAGTTCTTC. Translating gives CASRPGQDYNEQFF. This chain joins TRBV6-4 and TRBJ2-1; 8 nucleotides align to TRBD1. The CDR3 loop spans 14 amino acids. With 6 bases clipped from V and 3 bases from J, the junction kept 4 bases outside the gene matches. In germline, CDR1 is MRHNA, CDR2 SNTAGT.

The chain links TRBV2 to TRBJ1-2; 7 nucleotides agree with TRBD1. Trimming took 6 bases from V and 3 from J; bases not matched to a gene: 7. In germline, CDR1 is SNHLY, CDR2 FYNNEI. The CDR3 is made up of 14 amino acids. CDR3 in DNA: TGTGCCAGCAGCACGGCAGGGGGGTACTATGGCTACACCTTC. It yields the protein CASSTAGGYYGYTF.

V is TRBV10-3 and J is TRBJ1-3, with D maybe TRBD1 (6 bases). Germline CDR1 is ENHRY and CDR2 is SYGVKD. The CDR3 is 15 amino acids. V lost 2 bases and J lost 7, with 15 bases in between. CDR3 DNA: TGTGCCATCAGTGAGACGGACAGCGAAGGGAACACCATATATTTT. Translated, it gives CAISETDSEGNTIYF.

The chain combines TRBV25-1 with TRBJ2-2; D might be TRBD2 (6 bases). Trimming shortened V by 2 bases and J by 10 bases, and 11 bases separated the two germline ends. The germline CDR1 and CDR2 sequences are MGHDK and SYGVNS. This CDR3 contains 13 residues. The CDR3 nucleotides read TGTGCCAGCAGTGAAGTGGCGGGGTCGGAGCTGTTTTTT. It is translated as CASSEVAGSELFF.

The chain links TRBV7-8 to TRBJ1-1; no firm D call. Germline assignment: CDR1 SGHVS and CDR2 FQNEAQ. The CDR3 consists of 15 residues. V gave up 6 bases and J gave up 5 bases, with 19 bases separating them. CDR3 bases: TGTGCCAGCAGTCGGTTGGGAGTCGGAGGAACTGAAGCTTTCTTT. Translated: CASSRLGVGGTEAFF. The entire variable domain, with the rest obtained from reference TRBV7-8 and TRBJ1-1, is as follows: GAGVSQSPRYKVAKRGQDVALRCDPISGHVSLFWYQQALGQGPEFLTYFQNEAQLDKSGLPSDRFFAERPEGSVSTLKIQRTQQEDSAVYLCASSRLGVGGTEAFFGQGTRLTVV.

J is TRBJ2-3 and V is TRBV29-1, with TRBD2 matching over 8 bases. The CDR3 totals 13 residues. Looked up from germline, CDR1 is SQVTM and CDR2 is ANQGSEA. V lost 5 bases and J lost 4; bases outside the gene matches: 5. Here the CDR3 DNA reads TGCAGCGTTCAGTTGCGGGAGGCAGATACGCAGTATTTT. Its translation is CSVQLREADTQYF.

The chain links TRBV7-2 to TRBJ2-3; D ambiguous. The CDR3 has 13 amino acids. CDR1 is SGHTA and CDR2 is FQGNSA in the germline V gene. V was pared by 1 base and J by 5 bases, with 7 bases between. CDR3 residues: CASSLGALDTQYF. CDR3 nucleotide sequence: TGTGCCAGCAGCTTAGGGGCTTTAGATACGCAGTATTTT.

The chain links TRBV28 to TRBJ2-3, with 8 bases identical to TRBD2. The CDR3 is made up of 15 amino acids. Losses at the gene ends were 10 bases for V and 8 bases for J; bases not matched to a gene: 17. Looked up from germline, CDR1 is MDHEN and CDR2 is SYDVKM. The CDR3 is CATFIGGDPFGTQYF. In nucleotides, the CDR3 is TGTGCCACCTTCATCGGGGGGGACCCTTTTGGTACGCAGTATTTT.

This sequence joins TRBV11-3 and TRBJ1-4; TRBD1 matches at 7 bases. The CDR3 length is 16 residues. In germline, CDR1 is SGHNT, CDR2 YENEEA. With V trimmed by 5 bases and J by 5 bases, 11 bases remained unmatched. This chain's CDR3 is CASSPRQGPLNEKLFF. Written as DNA, the CDR3 is TGTGCCAGCAGCCCACGACAGGGCCCCTTAAATGAAAAACTGTTTTTT. The whole variable domain, filled in from reference TRBV11-3 and TRBJ1-4, reads EAGVVQSPRYKIIEKKQPVAFWCNPISGHNTLYWYLQNLGQGPELLIRYENEEAVDDSQLPKDRFSAERLKGVDSTLKIQPAELGDSAVYLCASSPRQGPLNEKLFFGSGTQLSVL.

The chain is built from TRBV6-5 and TRBJ1-2; D is perhaps TRBD1 (6 bases). Germline V CDR1 and CDR2: MNHEY, SVGAGI. This CDR3 region has 13 residues. Trimming cost V 8 bases and J 3 bases, with 13 bases left between them. CDR3 sequence (DNA): TGTGCCAGCGGGGGCAGGGGATACTATGGCTACACCTTC. Residues: CASGGRGYYGYTF.

The chain carries TRBV4-1 and TRBJ2-1; a weak D match, TRBD1 (5 bases). Per germline, CDR1 MGHRA and CDR2 YSYEKL. There are 16 residues in the CDR3. The V gene lost 3 bases and the J gene lost 7 bases, with 19 bases spanning the gap. The CDR3 is CASSHQFPTEGNEQFF. The CDR3 nucleotides read TGCGCCAGCAGCCATCAATTCCCGACAGAAGGGAATGAGCAGTTCTTC.

The chain combines TRBV7-2 with TRBJ2-3; no definite D call. Germline CDR1 reads SGHTA; CDR2 reads FQGNSA. The CDR3 covers 13 residues. V was shortened by 3 bases and J by 6 bases, with 10 bases between the two germline ends. CDR3 sequence reads: CASSLRGPDTQYF. DNA of the CDR3: TGTGCCAGCAGCTTGAGAGGCCCTGATACGCAGTATTTT.

The V gene is TRBV30, the J gene TRBJ2-2; 7 positions match TRBD2. Germline CDR1 reads GTSNPN; CDR2 reads SVGIG (reference sequence). This CDR3 spans 13 amino acids. J was trimmed by 1 base and V by 5 bases; bases with no gene match: 1. CDR3 sequence (DNA): TGTGCCTGGTCGGGAGGGAACACCGGGGAGCTGTTTTTT. Encoded protein: CAWSGGNTGELFF.

The rearrangement joins TRBV29-1 to TRBJ2-7; 8 bases align to TRBD1. The CDR3 consists of 14 residues. J lost 2 bases, V lost 6 bases, and 9 bases had no gene match. Looked up from germline, CDR1 is SQVTM and CDR2 is ANQGSEA. This CDR3 reads CSVSWTGSPYEQYF. As DNA, the CDR3 is TGCAGCGTGAGTTGGACAGGGAGCCCCTACGAGCAGTACTTC.

The J gene is TRBJ2-7, the V gene TRBV7-8; perhaps TRBD2 as D (5 bases). Germline assignment: CDR1 SGHVS and CDR2 FQNEAQ. This CDR3 is 14 amino acids long. Trimming took off 1 base at V and 6 bases at J, with 13 bases between the two ends. This CDR3 is CASSLGVKGAEQYF. The DNA for the CDR3 is TGTGCCAGCAGCTTAGGAGTTAAGGGAGCCGAGCAGTACTTC.

This chain uses TRBV9 with TRBJ2-7; 9 nucleotides match TRBD1. CDR1 is SGDLS, CDR2 YYNGEE, per germline. The V gene end was trimmed by 4 bases and the J gene end by 2 bases; junction bases not matched to a gene: 7. The CDR3 sequence is 15 residues long. The CDR3 DNA is TGTGCCAGCAGCCCGCGACAGGGGGTCCCCTACGAGCAGTACTTC. As protein: CASSPRQGVPYEQYF.

The V and J genes are TRBV6-6 and TRBJ2-4, with 8 bases fitting TRBD2. CDR3 length: 16 amino acids. Per germline, CDR1 MNHNY and CDR2 SVGAGI (reference sequence). Germline trimming cut 2 bases from V and 6 bases from J; bases unmatched to any gene: 9. The CDR3 nucleotides read TGTGCCAGCAGTTACGGCGCGGGAGGTGGGAGAAACATTCAGTACTTC. Translation: CASSYGAGGGRNIQYF.

The table lists this clone with a count of one. The chain carries TRBV29-1 and TRBJ2-7, with D perhaps TRBD1 (6 bases). CDR1 and CDR2 from the germline V gene are SQVTM and ANQGSEA. This CDR3 has 14 amino acids. With 3 bases removed from V and 1 base from J, the gap between germline ends came to 13 bases. In nucleotides, the CDR3 is TGCAGCGTTGAGAGGCAGGGGCCTTCCTACGAGCAGTACTTC. Translated, it gives CSVERQGPSYEQYF.

The chain recombines TRBV6-5 with TRBJ1-1; perhaps TRBD1 as D (5 bases). V was trimmed by 5 bases and J by 4 bases, leaving 14 bases between them. CDR1 is MNHEY and CDR2 is SVGAGI in the germline V gene. The CDR3 runs to 14 residues. CDR3 nucleotide sequence: TGTGCCAGCAGTCCTCGGGGGGTGGGCACTGAAGCTTTCTTT. Amino acid sequence: CASSPRGVGTEAFF.

Points on this clone: One end of the junction is discordant with germline, which a read error may explain. The V gene is TRBV7-7, the J gene TRBJ2-2; a weak D match, TRBD2 (6 bases). This CDR3 has 16 amino acids. In germline, CDR1 is SSHAT, CDR2 FNYEAQ (reference sequence). The CDR3 sequence is CASSYITGDLPGELFF. In DNA form, the CDR3 reads TGTGCTAGCAGCTACATCACGGGGGACTTACCCGGGGAGCTGTTTTTT.

V usage is TRBV9 and J usage is TRBJ1-3; perhaps TRBD1 as D (6 bases). Germline CDR1 is SGDLS and CDR2 is YYNGEE. Trimming cost V 0 bases and J 0 bases, with 19 bases left between them. The CDR3 is made up of 19 amino acids. CDR3 in amino acids: CASSVALFAGADSGNTIYF. As DNA, the CDR3 is TGTGCCAGCAGCGTAGCCTTGTTCGCAGGGGCGGACTCTGGAAACACCATATATTTT.

The rearrangement joins TRBV5-1 to TRBJ2-1; maybe TRBD2 (6 bases). V dropped 0 bases and J dropped 1 base, with 11 bases sitting between them. Germline V gene data show CDR1 as SGHRS and CDR2 as YFSETQ. This CDR3 is built from 16 residues. CDR3 bases: TGCGCCAGCAGCTTGGGGGGGGAGACTTCCTACAATGAGCAGTTCTTC. This codes for CASSLGGETSYNEQFF.

This clone came up a few times. This chain joins TRBV2 and TRBJ1-1, with 8 bases matching TRBD1. Looked up from germline, CDR1 is SNHLY and CDR2 is FYNNEI. V trimming: 4 bases; J trimming: 1 base; junction bases outside the gene matches: 5. This CDR3 spans 15 amino acids. CDR3 in DNA: TGTGCCAGCAGTGCCCCGGACAGGGCGAACACTGAAGCTTTCTTT. Protein: CASSAPDRANTEAFF.

This clone showed up just a few times. The chain uses TRBV10-3 and TRBJ1-3; 11 nucleotides align to TRBD1. V lost 0 bases and J lost 1; bases outside the gene matches: 8. This CDR3 comprises 19 residues. Germline V gene lookup returns CDR1 ENHRY and CDR2 SYGVKD. CDR3 amino acids: CAISESFWTGGLSGNTIYF. CDR3 coding DNA: TGTGCCATCAGTGAGTCCTTTTGGACAGGGGGCCTTTCTGGAAACACCATATATTTT.

The CDR3 sequence: CASSEAEQVYGYTF. The CDR3 nucleotides read TGTGCCAGCAGTGAAGCGGAACAGGTCTATGGCTACACCTTC. The chain combines TRBV2 with TRBJ1-2, with a possible D match to TRBD1 (5 bases). The CDR3 runs to 14 residues. Germline V gene sequence: CDR1 SNHLY, CDR2 FYNNEI. V was clipped by 0 bases and J by 4 bases, with 9 bases between them.

The chain has TRBV19 and TRBJ1-1; maybe TRBD1 (5 bases). Trimming took 5 bases from V and 0 from J, leaving 16 bases between them. Germline V gives CDR1 LNHDA, CDR2 SQIVND (reference sequence). The CDR3 sequence is 16 residues long. CDR3 residues: CASSPRGEHLNTEAFF. CDR3 DNA: TGTGCCAGTAGTCCCCGGGGGGAGCACTTGAACACTGAAGCTTTCTTT.

This clone was seen more than once but under ten times. The chain has TRBV6-6 and TRBJ1-4; 10 positions match TRBD1. CDR3 length: 16 residues. The germline V gene encodes CDR1 MNHNY and CDR2 SVGAGI (reference sequence). Trimming cost V 3 bases and J 7 bases; bases outside gene matches: 8. The CDR3 is CASSYGPGQGSEKLFF. The CDR3, as DNA: TGTGCCAGCAGTTATGGACCGGGACAGGGGTCTGAAAAACTGTTTTTT.